This T cell receptor (beta chain) was recovered during a study of cytomegalovirus exposure and HLA in healthy donors. Study-level information: 81% of a few hundred genotyped donors fell in the Caucasian-associated ancestry cluster.

Both 60 Vbeta primers and 13 Jbeta primers went into the PCR. The method was immunoSEQ multiplex PCR; TCRdb's version includes in-frame clones alone and lacks a portion of them. There are 90,000 to 140,000 clones in the sample; roughly 15% occur only once, and roughly 0.89% lies in the top ten. As for this clone: The antigen is unknown.

General observations from the study: Later on, an analysis tied 18,000 or so TCR beta sequences to HLA alleles at 0.05 false discovery rate. Some V segments, including TRBV6-2 and TRBV6-3, were excluded as indistinguishable.

The germline V gene encodes CDR1 MDHEN and CDR2 SYDVKM. The CDR3 loop spans 15 amino acids. Trimming cost V 5 bases and J 6 bases, with 17 bases left between them. V usage is TRBV28 and J usage is TRBJ1-5; a possible D gene is TRBD1 (6 bases). The TCR sequence derives from a female donor in good health and CMV-seronegative. Sequenced: PBMCs. For the CDR3, the DNA is TGTGCCAGCAGTCAGCTACAGGGAGGGGGTCAGCCCCAGCATTTT. Translated, it gives CASSQLQGGGQPQHF.